Listed here are 20 T cell receptor beta chains from one sample, sequenced in a study of shared clonotypes between healthy human individuals. This table comes from immunoSEQ multiplex PCR, and its TCRdb copy is limited to in-frame clones, with some not included. The table includes some 1 million clones, about 74% detected once. Material for sequencing was memory CD4+ T cells sorted from blood. The sample's subset: CD45RA-negative fraction. The receptors stem from a man aged 18 to 30 in good health.

The genes are TRBV6-5 and TRBJ1-5; 8 nucleotides match TRBD1. Losses at the gene ends were 5 bases for V and 6 bases for J; bases not matched to a gene: 6. In germline, CDR1 is MNHEY, CDR2 SVGAGI. The CDR3 contains 14 residues. CDR3 nucleotides: TGTGCCAGCAGTCCAGACAGGGGCTTTCAGCCCCAGCATTTT. Its protein product is CASSPDRGFQPQHF.

This clone occurred many times. The V gene is TRBV30, the J gene TRBJ1-3; 7 bases match TRBD1. Germline CDR1 reads GTSNPN; CDR2 reads SVGIG (reference sequence). The CDR3 totals 15 residues. Unmatched junction bases numbered 10, after V lost 3 bases and J lost 5 bases. For the CDR3, the DNA is TGTGCCTGGAGGGCCCAAGGGGGCACAAGAAACACCATATATTTT. It translates to CAWRAQGGTRNTIYF.

This sequence joins TRBV28 and TRBJ1-3, with no clear D. The CDR3 has 13 residues. V was pared by 2 bases and J by 5 bases, with 7 bases between. The germline gives CDR1 MDHEN, CDR2 SYDVKM. CDR3: CASSLRHRNTIYF. The CDR3 nucleotides read TGTGCCAGCAGTTTAAGGCATCGAAACACCATATATTTT.

The rearrangement links TRBV11-2 to TRBJ2-1; D might be TRBD2 (5 bases). Trimming removed 5 bases at V and 6 bases at J, with 17 bases between. The CDR3 spans 15 residues. Per the germline V gene, CDR1 is SGHAT and CDR2 is FQNNGV. Here the CDR3 reads CASSQQAEYSNEQFF. The DNA for the CDR3 is TGTGCCAGCAGCCAACAAGCGGAATATAGCAATGAGCAGTTCTTC. Complete variable domain (other parts from reference TRBV11-2 and TRBJ2-1): EAGVAQSPRYKIIEKRQSVAFWCNPISGHATLYWYQQILGQGPKLLIQFQNNGVVDDSQLPKDRFSAERLKGVDSTLKIQPAKLEDSAVYLCASSQQAEYSNEQFFGPGTRLTVL.

The CDR3 spells CASEDSPKTYEQYF. The CDR3 nucleotides read TGTGCCAGCGAGGACAGCCCAAAAACCTACGAGCAGTACTTC. The chain employs TRBV2 and TRBJ2-7, with D possibly TRBD1 on 6 matching bases. Germline assignment: CDR1 SNHLY and CDR2 FYNNEI. This CDR3 spans 14 amino acids. Trimming took off 8 bases at V and 2 bases at J, with 16 bases between the two ends.

This clone was counted only a few times. The same CDR3 can be traced to other DNA sequences in this sample. The CDR3 region is CASSQELGNTGELFF. The CDR3 DNA sequence: TGTGCCAGCAGCCAAGAACTAGGAAACACCGGGGAGCTGTTTTTT. The rearrangement joins TRBV14 to TRBJ2-2; a weak D match, TRBD2 (5 bases). The V end was cut by 0 bases, the J end by 2 bases, with 7 bases between. Germline CDR1 reads SGHDN; CDR2 reads FVKESK. This CDR3 region has 15 residues.

The V and J genes are TRBV25-1 and TRBJ1-4; 9 positions agree with TRBD1. The V gene end was trimmed by 2 bases and the J gene end by 5 bases; junction bases not matched to a gene: 0. Germline V lookup: CDR1 MGHDK, CDR2 SYGVNS. This CDR3 has 14 residues. The CDR3, as DNA: TGTGCCAGCAGTGAAGACAGGGGGAATGAAAAACTGTTTTTT. This translates into CASSEDRGNEKLFF.

The chain links TRBV11-2 to TRBJ2-2; TRBD1 aligns across 11 bases. CDR1 and CDR2 (germline): SGHAT, FQNNGV. The CDR3 extends over 20 amino acids. V was clipped by 0 bases and J by 4 bases; unmatched bases: 13. In DNA form, the CDR3 reads TGTGCCAGCAGCTTAGATGGGTGGTGGGACAGGGGGTCGCGCACCGGGGAGCTGTTTTTT. Amino acids: CASSLDGWWDRGSRTGELFF.

In its sample, this clone was seen a few times. This sequence joins TRBV2 and TRBJ2-7, with TRBD1 identical over 9 bases. In germline, CDR1 is SNHLY, CDR2 FYNNEI. The CDR3 loop spans 14 amino acids. The junction had 2 bases not matched to a gene; V was cut back by 2 bases and J by 3 bases. The CDR3 DNA reads TGTGCCAGCAGTGAAAGGACAGGGGTCTACGAGCAGTACTTC. Encoded protein: CASSERTGVYEQYF.

The chain is built from TRBV5-1 and TRBJ2-5; D is tentatively TRBD1 or TRBD2 (5 bases each). Germline assignment: CDR1 SGHRS and CDR2 YFSETQ. Trimming left V 6 bases short and J 4 bases short, with 13 bases between. The CDR3 is 13 amino acids. The CDR3 spells CASKQDGAETQYF. DNA of the CDR3: TGCGCCAGCAAACAGGACGGGGCAGAGACCCAGTACTTC.

The chain combines TRBV18 with TRBJ2-1; 10 bases line up with TRBD2. The CDR3 is made up of 16 amino acids. Germline V gene data show CDR1 as KGHSH and CDR2 as LQKENI. Trimming at V came to 5 bases and at J to 0 bases, leaving 4 bases not matched to a gene. For the CDR3, the DNA is TGTGCCAGCTCAACCTGGACTAGCGGCTCCTACAATGAGCAGTTCTTC. Its translation is CASSTWTSGSYNEQFF.

This chain links TRBV10-2 with TRBJ2-3; a weak D match, TRBD2 (7 bases). The CDR3 contains 14 residues. Germline V CDR1 and CDR2: WSHSY, SAAADI. V gave up 0 bases and J gave up 10 bases, with 14 bases separating them. CDR3: CASSESRGGTPQYF. DNA of the CDR3: TGCGCCAGCAGTGAGTCGAGGGGGGGGACGCCGCAGTATTTT.

The V and J genes are TRBV6-5 and TRBJ1-2; tentatively, D is TRBD1 (6 bases). The V end lost 1 base, the J end lost 6 bases, and 15 bases lay between the germline ends. This CDR3 contains 15 residues. The germline CDR1 and CDR2 sequences are MNHEY and SVGAGI. The CDR3 DNA sequence: TGTGCCAGCAGTTACTACAAACAGGGTAGAGATGGCTACACCTTC. It specifies CASSYYKQGRDGYTF.

The chain joins TRBV10-3 to TRBJ2-1, with 9 bases lining up with TRBD1. The V gene's germline CDR1 is ENHRY and CDR2 SYGVKD. With V trimmed by 6 bases and J by 3 bases, 6 bases remained unmatched. CDR3 length equals 15 residues. This CDR3 reads CAISYPGQGYNEQFF. DNA of the CDR3: TGTGCCATCAGCTATCCGGGACAGGGCTACAATGAGCAGTTCTTC.

V and J are TRBV28 and TRBJ2-7; D is possibly TRBD1 (6 bases). This CDR3 is 17 amino acids long. Germline V gene lookup returns CDR1 MDHEN and CDR2 SYDVKM. Trimming pared 3 bases from V and 0 bases from J, leaving 18 bases between. CDR3 nucleotide sequence: TGTGCCAGCAGTTTCTTCTCCTTTTCAGGGGACTCCTACGAGCAGTACTTC. Translated: CASSFFSFSGDSYEQYF.

J is TRBJ1-5 and V is TRBV27; 9 nucleotides agree with TRBD1. Per germline, CDR1 MNHEY and CDR2 SMNVEV (reference sequence). The CDR3 is 15 amino acids. Germline trimming cut 6 bases from V and 6 bases from J; bases unmatched to any gene: 9. DNA of the CDR3: TGTGCCAGCAGCCTGGGACAGGGTCGTAGTCAGCCCCAGCATTTT. It specifies CASSLGQGRSQPQHF.

The chain links TRBV6-5 to TRBJ1-1; D perhaps matches TRBD1 (5 bases). The V gene lost 5 bases and the J gene lost 1 base, with 11 bases spanning the gap. The germline gives CDR1 MNHEY, CDR2 SVGAGI. The CDR3 runs 14 residues. CDR3 in amino acids: CASSKRDGNTEAFF. The CDR3 bases are TGTGCCAGCAGTAAACGGGACGGGAACACTGAAGCTTTCTTT.

J is TRBJ2-7 and V is TRBV7-6; D might be TRBD2 (5 bases). This CDR3 contains 15 residues. V was shortened by 3 bases and J by 6 bases, with 18 bases between the two germline ends. CDR1 and CDR2 (germline): SGHVS, FNYEAQ. In nucleotides, the CDR3 is TGTGCCAGCAGCTTGCGAACTACTAGGGTCGCCGAGCAGTACTTC. This encodes CASSLRTTRVAEQYF.

The V call is TRBV30, the J call TRBJ2-5, with 10 bases matching TRBD1. The J call may not be correct, given that the DNA end is closer to TRBJ2-7. Germline CDR1 and CDR2: GTSNPN and SVGIG (reference sequence). The CDR3 runs 14 residues. The CDR3 coding sequence is TGTGCCTGGAAAGGGACAGGGGTATCCTACGAGCAGTACTTC. As protein: CAWKGTGVSYEQYF.

Here the CDR3 reads CASSRETSGAPEQYF. The CDR3 DNA is TGCGCCAGCAGCCGAGAGACTAGCGGGGCCCCCGAGCAGTACTTC. The chain has TRBV4-3 and TRBJ2-7, with 11 bases lining up with TRBD2. Unmatched junction bases numbered 8, after V lost 4 bases and J lost 6 bases. The CDR3 runs to 15 residues. From germline, CDR1 is LGHNA and CDR2 YSLEER.